Given below is one T cell receptor beta chain in context. Antigen specificity is unknown. It was with a sample-barcoded 5' primer and a J-beta primer mix that a second PCR of about 6 to 11 cycles was run. TCRdb reanalysed the 5' RACE reads using MiXCR and keeps one entry per CDR3 protein. The table includes 650,000 to 700,000 distinct CDR3 sequences, 52% detected once. Each donor supplied about 9.6 milliliters of peripheral blood. This CDR3 is 13 amino acids long. Looked up from germline, CDR1 is MNHNY and CDR2 is SVGAGI (reference sequence). The junction had 5 bases not matched to a gene; V was cut back by 6 bases and J by 4 bases. These data come from a study of blood T cells in healthy people across ages. The wider study: Capturing about one barcoded beta molecule per two T cells was achieved by template switching.

Findings and caveats of the study: Significant beta diversity loss was already apparent by age about 39, declining roughly linearly.

The genes are TRBV6-6 and TRBJ2-7, with 8 bases that match TRBD1. The clonotype comes from an elderly woman in good health. What was sequenced was blood. CDR3 coding DNA: TGTGCCAGCAGGGACAGGGATACTTACGAGCAGTACTTC. Translated, it gives CASRDRDTYEQYF.